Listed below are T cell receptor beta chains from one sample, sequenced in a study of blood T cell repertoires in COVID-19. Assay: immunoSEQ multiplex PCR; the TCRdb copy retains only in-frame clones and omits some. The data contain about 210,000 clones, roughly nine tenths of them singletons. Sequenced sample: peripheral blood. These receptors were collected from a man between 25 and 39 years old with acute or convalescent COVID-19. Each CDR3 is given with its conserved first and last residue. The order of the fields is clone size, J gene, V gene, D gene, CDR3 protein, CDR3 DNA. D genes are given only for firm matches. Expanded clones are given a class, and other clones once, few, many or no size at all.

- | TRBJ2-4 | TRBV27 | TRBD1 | CASSFLGSDRAKNIQYF | TGTGCCAGCAGTTTCTTGGGGTCGGACAGGGCCAAAAACATTCAGTACTTC
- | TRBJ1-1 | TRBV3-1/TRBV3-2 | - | CASSQEPGEAFF | TGTGCCAGCAGCCAAGAGCCGGGGGAAGCTTTCTTT
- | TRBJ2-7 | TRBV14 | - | CASSQVGQGLSEQYF | TGTGCCAGCAGCCAAGTAGGGCAGGGGTTGAGCGAGCAGTACTTC
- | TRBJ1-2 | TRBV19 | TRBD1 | CASSSTGGDGYTF | TGTGCCAGTAGTTCGACAGGGGGCGATGGCTACACCTTC
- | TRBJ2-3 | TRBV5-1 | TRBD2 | CASSLTSDTDTQYF | TGCGCCAGCAGCCTGACTAGCGACACAGATACGCAGTATTTT
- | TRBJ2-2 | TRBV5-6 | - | CASSLAGRVDTGELFF | TGTGCCAGCAGCTTGGCGGGCAGGGTGGACACCGGGGAGCTGTTTTTT
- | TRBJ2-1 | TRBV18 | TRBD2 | CASSPTSGNIYNEQFF | TGTGCCAGCTCACCAACTAGCGGGAATATCTACAATGAGCAGTTCTTC
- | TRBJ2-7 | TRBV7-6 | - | CASSLVTGSAHEQYF | TGTGCCAGCAGCCTCGTTACAGGGTCAGCTCACGAGCAGTACTTC
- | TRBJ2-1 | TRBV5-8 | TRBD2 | CASSPTSLAGSYNEQFF | TGTGCCAGCAGCCCCACCTCTCTAGCGGGCTCCTACAATGAGCAGTTCTTC
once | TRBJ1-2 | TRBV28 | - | CASSLVQNYGYTF | TGTGCCAGCAGTTTAGTACAGAACTATGGCTACACCTTC
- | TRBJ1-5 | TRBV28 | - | CASSLSRSRGQPQHF | TGTGCCAGCAGTTTAAGTAGGAGCCGGGGTCAGCCCCAGCATTTT
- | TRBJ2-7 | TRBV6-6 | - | CASSYRGNLRLEQYF | TGTGCCAGCAGTTACCGGGGGAACCTACGTCTGGAGCAGTACTTC
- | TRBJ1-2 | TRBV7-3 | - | CASSLDGNYGYTF | TGTGCCAGCAGCCTAGACGGAAACTATGGCTACACCTTC
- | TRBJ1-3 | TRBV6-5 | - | CASSIGTHSGNTIYF | TGTGCCAGCAGCATCGGGACACACTCTGGAAACACCATATATTTT
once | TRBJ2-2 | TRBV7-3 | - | CASRSRGSGELFF | TGTGCCAGCAGGTCCCGGGGGAGCGGGGAGCTGTTTTTT
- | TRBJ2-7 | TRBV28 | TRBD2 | CASSSPAGGPVEQYF | TGTGCCAGCAGTTCACCGGCGGGAGGGCCTGTCGAGCAGTACTTC
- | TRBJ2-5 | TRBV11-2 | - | CASRRPYRGGGETQYF | TGTGCCAGCAGGAGACCCTACAGGGGCGGGGGGGAGACCCAGTACTTC
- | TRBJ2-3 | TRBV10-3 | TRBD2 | CAIRMSGGADTQYF | TGTGCCATCAGGATGAGCGGGGGGGCAGATACGCAGTATTTT
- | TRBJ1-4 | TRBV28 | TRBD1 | CASSARQGGRNEKLFF | TGTGCCAGCAGTGCCAGACAGGGGGGAAGAAATGAAAAACTGTTTTTT
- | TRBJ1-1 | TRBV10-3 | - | CAIRPGVGTEAFF | TGTGCCATCCGGCCGGGGGTCGGCACTGAAGCTTTCTTT
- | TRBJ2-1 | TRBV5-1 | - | CATKPQGYSYNEQFF | TGCGCCACTAAACCCCAGGGCTACTCCTACAATGAGCAGTTCTTC
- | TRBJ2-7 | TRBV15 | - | CATSKKAVGYEQYF | TGTGCCACCAGCAAAAAAGCGGTTGGTTACGAGCAGTACTTC
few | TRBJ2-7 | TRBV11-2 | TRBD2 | CASSLVGAGVPYEQYF | TGTGCCAGCAGCTTAGTCGGGGCGGGAGTGCCCTACGAGCAGTACTTC
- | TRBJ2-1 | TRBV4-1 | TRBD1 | CASSLYGDRGDNEQFF | TGCGCCAGCAGCCTATACGGGGACAGGGGAGACAATGAGCAGTTCTTC
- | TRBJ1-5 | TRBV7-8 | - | CASSLDLSDQPQHF | TGTGCCAGCAGCTTAGACCTCAGCGATCAGCCCCAGCATTTT
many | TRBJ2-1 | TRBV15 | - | CATSRVPSNEQFF | TGTGCCACCAGCAGAGTCCCGTCTAATGAGCAGTTCTTC
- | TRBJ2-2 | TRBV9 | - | CASSVDVRGTGELFF | TGTGCCAGCAGCGTCGACGTTAGGGGGACCGGGGAGCTGTTTTTT
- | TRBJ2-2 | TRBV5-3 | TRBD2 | CAPRQGTSGRVTGELFF | TGTGCCCCCCGGCAGGGAACTAGCGGGAGGGTGACCGGGGAGCTGTTTTTT
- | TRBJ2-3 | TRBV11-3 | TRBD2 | CASSLESGGGPFGTQYF | TGTGCCAGCAGCTTAGAGTCCGGCGGGGGGCCCTTTGGTACGCAGTATTTT
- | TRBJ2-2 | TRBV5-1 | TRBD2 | CASSLVLAGNTGELFF | TGCGCCAGCAGCTTGGTACTAGCGGGGAACACCGGGGAGCTGTTTTTT
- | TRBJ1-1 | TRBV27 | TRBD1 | CASSLLGIGTGGTYEVEAFF | TGTGCCAGCAGTCTTTTGGGTATCGGGACAGGGGGCACTTATGAGGTTGAAGCTTTCTTT
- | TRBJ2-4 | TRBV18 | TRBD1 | CASSPRLNRGKNIQYF | TGTGCCAGCTCACCAAGATTGAACAGGGGGAAAAACATTCAGTACTTC
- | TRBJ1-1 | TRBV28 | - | CASSPGGVTEAFF | TGTGCCAGCAGTCCAGGAGGGGTCACTGAAGCTTTCTTT
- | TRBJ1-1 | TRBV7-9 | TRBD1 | CASSATGAEAFF | TGTGCCAGCAGCGCAACAGGGGCTGAAGCTTTCTTT
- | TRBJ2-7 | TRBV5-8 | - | CASSLQPYYEQYF | TGTGCCAGCAGCTTACAGCCCTACTACGAGCAGTACTTC
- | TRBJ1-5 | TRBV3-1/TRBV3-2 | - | CASSQDWGRQPQHF | TGTGCCAGCAGCCAAGATTGGGGGCGTCAGCCCCAGCATTTT
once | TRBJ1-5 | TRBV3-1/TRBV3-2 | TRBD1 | CASSQAGGRGQPQHF | TGTGCCAGCAGCCAGGCAGGGGGCCGAGGTCAGCCCCAGCATTTT
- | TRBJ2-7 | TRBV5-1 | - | CASSLEGAPYEQYF | TGCGCCAGCAGCTTGGAGGGAGCCCCCTACGAGCAGTACTTC
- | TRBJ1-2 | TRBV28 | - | CASSFQGSLRGYTF | TGTGCCAGCAGTTTCCAGGGAAGCCTCAGGGGCTACACCTTC
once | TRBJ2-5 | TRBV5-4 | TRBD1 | CASSQAGTGGGRETQYF | TGTGCCAGCAGCCAAGCTGGGACAGGGGGGGGTAGAGAGACCCAGTACTTC
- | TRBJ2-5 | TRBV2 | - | CASSVFLSQETQYF | TGTGCCAGCTCTGTGTTCTTATCCCAAGAGACCCAGTACTTC
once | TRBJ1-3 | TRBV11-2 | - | CASRRVAGNTIYF | TGTGCCAGCAGGAGGGTGGCCGGAAACACCATATATTTT
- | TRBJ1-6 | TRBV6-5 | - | CASREGSSYNSPLHF | TGTGCCAGCAGGGAGGGCAGCTCCTATAATTCACCCCTCCACTTT
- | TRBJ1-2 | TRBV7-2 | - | CASSLGGGVSYGYTF | TGTGCCAGCAGCTTAGGTGGGGGCGTCTCCTATGGCTACACCTTC
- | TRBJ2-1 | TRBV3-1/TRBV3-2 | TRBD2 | CASSQTPGRGTLGLAVQFF | TGTGCCAGCAGCCAAACACCCGGGAGGGGCACCCTGGGACTAGCCGTGCAGTTCTTC